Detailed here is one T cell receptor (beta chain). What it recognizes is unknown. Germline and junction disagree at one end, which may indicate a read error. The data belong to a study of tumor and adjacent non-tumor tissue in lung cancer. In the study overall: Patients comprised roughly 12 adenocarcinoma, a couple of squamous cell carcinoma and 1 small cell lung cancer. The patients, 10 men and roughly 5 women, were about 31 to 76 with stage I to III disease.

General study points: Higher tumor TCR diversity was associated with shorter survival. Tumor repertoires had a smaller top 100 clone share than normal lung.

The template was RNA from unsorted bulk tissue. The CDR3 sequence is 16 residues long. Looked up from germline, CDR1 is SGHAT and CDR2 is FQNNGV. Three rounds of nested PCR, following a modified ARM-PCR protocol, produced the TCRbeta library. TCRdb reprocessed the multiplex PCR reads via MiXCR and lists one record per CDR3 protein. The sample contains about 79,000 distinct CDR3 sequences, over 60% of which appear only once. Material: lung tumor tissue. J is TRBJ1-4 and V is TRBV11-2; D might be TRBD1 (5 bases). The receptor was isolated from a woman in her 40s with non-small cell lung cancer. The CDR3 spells CASSLQGQVQGEKPLF. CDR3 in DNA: TGTGCCAGCAGCCTTCAGGGTCAGGTGCAGGGCGAAAAACCGCTTTTT.